This paragraph covers one T cell receptor (beta chain) sequence. The data are from a study of PD-L1 blockade in urothelial cancer. Clones were read by immunoSEQ multiplex PCR, and TCRdb kept only the in-frame ones, dropping some. This table holds about 52,000 clones, approximately 80% found once. CDR3 length equals 15 residues. Trimming cost V 4 bases and J 5 bases; bases outside gene matches: 10. Germline CDR1 SGHRS, CDR2 YFSETQ. The sample here was PBMCs, taken around atezolizumab (anti-PD-L1) treatment. This TCR derives from a man between 65 and 85 years old with urothelial cancer. The genes are TRBV5-1 and TRBJ2-5, with 8 bases that match TRBD1. The CDR3 DNA is TGCGCCAGCAGCCCCCGGGACAGGTCCCCGGAGACCCAGTACTTC. Its translation: CASSPRDRSPETQYF. The full variable domain, with the rest looked up from reference TRBV5-1 and TRBJ2-5, is KAGVTQTPRYLIKTRGQQVTLSCSPISGHRSVSWYQQTPGQGLQFLFEYFSETQRNKGNFPGRFSGRQFSNSRSEMNVSTLELGDSALYLCASSPRDRSPETQYFGPGTRLLVL.